Reported below is one T cell receptor (beta chain). What this receptor recognizes is not known. Base qualities were left out, and no much larger clone turns up one base away. Trimmed from V: 4 bases; trimmed from J: 0 bases; junction bases lacking a gene match: 2. As encoded in the germline V gene, CDR1 is SQVTM while CDR2 is ANQGSEA. The CDR3 goes from the cysteine to the phenylalanine over 13 residues. The entry retains the CDR3 DNA only, 39 bases that are in frame from base 1. The record originates from a study of cytomegalovirus exposure and HLA in healthy donors listed by TCRdb under 2017. Notes on the research overall: An earlier analysis of roughly 500 of the donors reported under 300 Gb of sequence data and 117 million unique TCR beta sequences obtained from approximately 180 million T cells. In an earlier analysis of 500 to 650 of the donors, high-throughput TCR beta sequencing was used to judge whether each TCR beta V gene segment behaved as functional or pseudogenic. A handful of DR-DQ haplotypes were handled as single units for association and clustering because linkage in the cohort was strong. Typing coverage differed by locus: A, B, C, DRB1 and DQB1 were typed in roughly 620-640 donors, DQA1 in about 550, DPA1 in approximately 610, and DPB1 in approximately 450. In a later genetic analysis, genome-wide SNP genotypes for about three fifths of the roughly 670 donors were used, and that subset was treated as a discovery cohort. Every repertoire in the discovery cohort had been generated on one and the same sequencing platform. The genetic ancestry cluster associated with self-reported Caucasian donors included about 81% of the roughly 360 genotyped donors. To predict cytomegalovirus infection status, the study brought together high-throughput TCR immunosequencing, statistical association of individual TCRs with disease status, and machine learning. Among roughly 400 genotyped donors of the cohort, an average of around 250,000 unique TCR beta nucleotide sequences was sequenced per donor, of which about 19% were non-productive. Donor age, sex, ethnicity and CMV serostatus were compiled together with the repertoire data. The aim of the study was to test whether cataloging public T cell receptors could identify signatures of past pathogen exposure. A later analysis re-analyzed previously published TCR beta repertoires from roughly 690 donors and added high-resolution HLA genotyping to study TCR occurrence patterns. The study used immunosequencing to profile the T cell repertoires of 666 subjects and linked those repertoires to cytomegalovirus serostatus. Along with the approximately 620-subject first cohort, a separate validation cohort of over a hundred different subjects was used. Approximately 310 gigabases of sequencing data and tens of millions of unique TCR sequences were included in an early release covering 500 to 750 HLA-typed donors. In the later analysis, no new phenotypic data were used to find candidate immune exposures; instead, reliance was placed on TCR beta sequences and their occurrence across donors. Class I and class II HLA loci were covered by the typing at four-digit resolution.

The library was built by means of the immunoSEQ multiplex PCR assay. A mixture of 60 forward primers for TCR Vbeta segments and 13 reverse primers for TCR Jbeta segments was used in the multiplex PCR. The CDR3 region of rearranged TCR beta genes was amplified from genomic DNA with a multiplex PCR assay. The amplified TCR beta libraries were sequenced on the Illumina HiSeq System as 87-base-pair reads. Turning to the authors' computational methods: Across the 600 to 700 repertoires, a later analysis counted tens of millions of unique TCR beta chains, approximately 12 million of which were shared by at least two donors. Raw reads were error-corrected and collapsed into unique sequences by a nearest-neighbor algorithm in which closely related sequences were merged to remove PCR and sequencing errors. V, D and J gene segments were assigned by aligning CDR3 sequences to IMGT reference sequences. For a sequence to be retained, a match of at least six nucleotides to both a V gene segment and a J gene segment was required. A rearrangement was called productive if the CDR3 had no stop codons and remained in frame with V and J, and every other rearrangement was called non-productive. CDR3 was defined by IMGT convention, running from the second conserved V-encoded cysteine to the conserved J-encoded phenylalanine. Sequences without an unambiguous match to a single V gene segment were excluded from the earlier analysis of a few hundred of the donors. In an earlier analysis of approximately 590 of the donors, V segments were called functional above 56.7% productive rearrangements and were called segregating when the between-donor standard deviation exceeded 5%. A statistical classification framework was developed to diagnose cytomegalovirus status using the catalog of TCR beta chain sequences. V and J gene assignment, in a later analysis, came from comparing TCR nucleotide sequences with IMGT/GENE-DB human TR gene sequences. Using the TCRdist pipeline, a later analysis assigned CDR3 sequences along with most-parsimonious VDJ recombination scenarios. In a later analysis, every TCR beta chain was defined by the combination of its CDR3 amino acid sequence and its V-gene family, and reads without a unique V-gene family were dropped. In a later analysis, around 600 highly shared, low-generation-probability nucleotide sequences were removed to address suspected cross-contamination and a sequencing artifact. In a later analysis, a clonal expansion index for each public chain was calculated from normalized within-repertoire ranks of inferred template counts. A later analysis computed generation probabilities with a VDJ recombination model fitted to out-of-frame rearrangements, and checked the results against IGoR. Hypergeometric tests were used in a later analysis to score TCR-TCR, TCR-HLA and TCR-CMV co-occurrence, with a repertoire-size bias correction applied to the TCR pairs. A later analysis estimated false discovery rates by permuting HLA or CMV assignments 20 times. A later analysis grouped co-occurring TCRs with DBSCAN, adding TCRdist sequence similarity when clustering within HLA-allele-positive subsets. Co-occurrence clustering excluded repertoires with fewer than 30,000 or more than 120,000 public chains, plus five with anomalous nucleotide sharing. In its TCRdb copy, this immuneACCESS table keeps in-frame sequences only and misses some clones. Where compared with another copy, unresolved V genes explain less than half of these, and the others have no known cause. The V and J calls and the clone size are those of that table, but D and trimming were determined from the DNA. This sample comprises just over 85,000 clones, about 70% of them detected only once. The leading ten clones occupy 2.5% to 3.5% of the sample.

The cohort was made up of 500 to 850 healthy bone marrow donors. At the time of sampling, every cohort member was nominally healthy, though immune exposures that went unrecorded were likely present. The donor was CMV seronegative and was included in the group of approximately 350 seronegative cohort members. Every donor gave a peripheral blood sample, and the peripheral blood mononuclear cells from that sample were used for TCR beta sequencing. Genomic DNA extraction from the blood cell samples was performed with the Qiagen DNeasy Blood Extraction Kit. The paper's findings and limits, for the study overall: Most TCR sequences were observed very rarely across donors, whereas some public TCRs were present in many individuals. In a later analysis, most CMV-associated TCR beta chains were found to appear HLA-restricted, with HLA associations seemingly driven largely by CMV exposure. According to the authors, the approach could potentially be generalized to other disease states and immunological phenotypes. A further reported finding was that TCR beta sequences accurately predicted the HLA-A and HLA-B alleles for most subjects in the first cohort. A few of the identified cytomegalovirus-associated TCR beta chains were confirmed in vitro to be specific for cytomegalovirus antigens. In this cohort, only TCR beta chains were sequenced, and detectable features were limited by the absence of alpha or paired-chain data. In an earlier analysis of a few hundred of the donors, most TCR beta V segments were observed in productive rearrangements about 87% or about 30% of the time, broadly matching IMGT annotations. Correlated functional status among segregating V segments might be attributable to linkage disequilibrium, but an unknown experimental factor could not be ruled out. The presence/absence analyses assumed that sequencing depth was roughly uniform across donors, and that assumption may not be true. The classifier was reported to diagnose cytomegalovirus status with high specificity and sensitivity in both the original cohort and the validation cohort. A later analysis associated 15,000 to 20,000 TCR beta sequences with specific HLA alleles at a false discovery rate of 0.05. Because HLA typing was missing for some donors at each locus, association tests included only the typed subset. In the study, around 150 TCR beta chains were listed as associated with cytomegalovirus. Compared with equally common non-associated chains, HLA-associated TCR beta chains in a later analysis were more clonally expanded and had lower generation probabilities. CMV serostatus was the only immune exposure information available for the cohort. A later genetic analysis associated a missense DCLRE1C variant with V-gene and J-gene trimming of TCR beta chains, and an independent cohort replicated the association. The sequencing pipeline was judged likely to have produced a cluster of highly shared sequence variants as a technical artifact. When HLA alleles, especially DR and DQ, strongly co-occurred, TCR associations were difficult to assign to individual alleles. In a later genetic analysis, fewer N-insertions in productive TCRs were reported among donors in an Asian-associated ancestry cluster than the roughly 700-donor mean. About 17 rarely observed V segments, including chromosome 9 orphons, were excluded from the earlier analysis of 550 to 700 of the donors because counts were too low. Some IMGT-functional V segments, including TRBV6-2 and TRBV6-3, could not be told apart with the 87-base-pair reads, so those segments were excluded. In a later analysis, TCR association rates were found to vary across HLA loci, with the most associated TCRs seen for DRB1 alleles and the fewest for HLA-C alleles. In a later analysis, several top co-occurrence clusters were reported to appear linked to parvovirus B19, influenza, CMV and Epstein-Barr virus.

The rearranged chain carries TRBV29-1 and TRBJ2-7; 8 central nucleotides agree with TRBD2. This sequence was found in a man aged 35 to 55 in good health and CMV-seronegative. The sequenced sample was PBMCs. The CDR3 region has the sequence CSVVGRGSYEQYF. The DNA sequence reads TGCAGCGTTGTCGGGAGGGGCTCCTACGAGCAGTACTTC.